This TCR beta chain stems from a study of T cell responses to AZD1222 COVID-19 vaccine. Germline CDR1 MNHEY, CDR2 SMNVEV (reference sequence). CDR3 length: 18 amino acids. With 1 base removed from V and 0 bases from J, the gap between germline ends came to 18 bases. The repertoire was sequenced with immunoSEQ multiplex PCR; TCRdb's copy has only in-frame clones and lacks some. The table records fewer than 200,000 clones, around 94% of them present only once. The TCR originated in an adult who received the AZD1222 COVID-19 vaccine. The chain recombines TRBV27 with TRBJ1-1; D perhaps matches TRBD1 (5 bases). The input for sequencing was peripheral blood, taken 28 days after the second AZD1222 dose. CDR3: CASSLYGVGAGLNTEAFF. For the CDR3, the DNA is TGTGCCAGCAGTTTATATGGGGTCGGGGCGGGTCTGAACACTGAAGCTTTCTTT.